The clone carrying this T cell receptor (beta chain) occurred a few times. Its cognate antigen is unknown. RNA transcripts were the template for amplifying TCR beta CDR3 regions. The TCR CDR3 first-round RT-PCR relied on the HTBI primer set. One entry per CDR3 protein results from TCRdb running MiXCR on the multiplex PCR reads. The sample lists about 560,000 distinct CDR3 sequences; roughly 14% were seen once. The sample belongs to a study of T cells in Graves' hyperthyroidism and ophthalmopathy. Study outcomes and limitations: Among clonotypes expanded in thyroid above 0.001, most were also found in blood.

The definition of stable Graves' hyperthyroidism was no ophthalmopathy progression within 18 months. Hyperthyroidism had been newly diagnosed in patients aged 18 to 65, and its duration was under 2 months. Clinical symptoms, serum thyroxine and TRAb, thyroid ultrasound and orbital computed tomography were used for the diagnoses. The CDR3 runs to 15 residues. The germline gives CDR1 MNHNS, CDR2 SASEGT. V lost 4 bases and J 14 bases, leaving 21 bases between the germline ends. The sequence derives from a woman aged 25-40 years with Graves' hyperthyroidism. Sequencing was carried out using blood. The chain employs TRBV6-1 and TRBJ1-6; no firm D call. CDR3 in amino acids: CASSVRSVAMKALHF. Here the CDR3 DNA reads TGTGCCAGCAGTGTCAGGAGTGTGGCTATGAAGGCCCTCCACTTT.